This TCR beta chain derives from a study of blood T cell repertoires in COVID-19. About the study: Donors in the United States, Italy and Spain gave samples during acute or convalescent COVID-19. The cDNA or gDNA used as material had been derived from T cells, B-cell-depleted T cells, or PBMCs.

The authors' processing: Amplified reference gene primers provided the basis for estimating nucleated cell counts. Sequencing was performed with immunoSEQ multiplex PCR; in TCRdb, only in-frame clones are kept and a portion is missing. The DNA gave D and trimming, while V, J and clone size come from that table. Seen here are about 210,000 clones, about 83% observed once, and the top ten hold 6% to 8.5%. The CDR3 covers 12 residues. The germline gives CDR1 MNHNY, CDR2 SVGAGI (reference sequence). V was clipped by 10 bases and J by 10 bases; unmatched bases: 10. The sequencing sample was made of peripheral blood. The sequence derives from a woman aged 45-60 years with active or convalescent COVID-19. The chain links TRBV6-6 to TRBJ2-1; 7 bases match TRBD2. The DNA for the CDR3 is TGTGCCATCGGGGGGAGGGCCCGGGAGCAGTTCTTC. Translation gives CAIGGRAREQFF.